This T cell receptor (beta chain) was identified during a study of blood T cell repertoires in COVID-19. TCRdb's table, derived via immunoSEQ multiplex PCR, lists solely in-frame clones and lacks some. This table has fewer than 120,000 clones, less than 85% appearing once. This CDR3 has 17 amino acids. The germline V gene encodes CDR1 SGHKS and CDR2 YYEKEE (reference sequence). Trimming cost V 4 bases and J 2 bases, with 20 bases left between them. This TCR was recovered from a woman at least 80 years old with acute or convalescent COVID-19. The sample comprised peripheral blood. The V gene is TRBV5-5, the J gene TRBJ2-3; tentative D call: TRBD1 (7 bases). CDR3 in amino acids: CASSPRGERGFTDTQYF. The DNA for the CDR3 is TGTGCCAGCAGCCCCAGGGGGGAAAGGGGATTCACAGATACGCAGTATTTT. Full variable domain (outside the CDR3, taken from reference TRBV5-5 and TRBJ2-3): DAGVTQSPTHLIKTRGQQVTLRCSPISGHKSVSWYQQVLGQGPQFIFQYYEKEERGRGNFPDRFSARQFPNYSSELNVNALLLGDSALYLCASSPRGERGFTDTQYFGPGTRLTVL.